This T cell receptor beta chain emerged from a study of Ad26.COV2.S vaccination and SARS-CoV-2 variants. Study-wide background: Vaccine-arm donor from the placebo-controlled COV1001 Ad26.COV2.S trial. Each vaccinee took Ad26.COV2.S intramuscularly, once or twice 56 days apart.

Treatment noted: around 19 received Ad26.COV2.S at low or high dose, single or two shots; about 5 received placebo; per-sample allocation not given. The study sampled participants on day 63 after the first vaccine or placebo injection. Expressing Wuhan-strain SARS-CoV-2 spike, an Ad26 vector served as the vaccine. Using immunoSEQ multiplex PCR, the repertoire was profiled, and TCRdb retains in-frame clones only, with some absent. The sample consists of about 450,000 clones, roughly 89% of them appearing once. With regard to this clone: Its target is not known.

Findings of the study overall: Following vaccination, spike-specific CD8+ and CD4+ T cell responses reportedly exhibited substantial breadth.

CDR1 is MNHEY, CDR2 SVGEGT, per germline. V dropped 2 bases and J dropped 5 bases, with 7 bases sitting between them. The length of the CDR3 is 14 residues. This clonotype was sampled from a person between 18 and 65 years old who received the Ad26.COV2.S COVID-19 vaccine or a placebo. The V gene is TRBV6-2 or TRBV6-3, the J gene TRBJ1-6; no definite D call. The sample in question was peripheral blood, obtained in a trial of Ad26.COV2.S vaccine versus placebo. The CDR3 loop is CASSYRHDNSPLHF. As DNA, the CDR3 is TGTGCCAGCAGTTACCGACACGATAATTCACCCCTCCACTTT.